The rows below give T cell receptor beta chains drawn from one sample of a study of beta chain features in type 1 diabetes. Using immunoSEQ multiplex PCR, the repertoire was profiled, and TCRdb retains in-frame clones only, with some absent. Found here are under 450,000 clones, about 14% of them singletons; the top ten hold about 0.04%. Sequenced sample: naive CD4+ T cells from blood. These receptors originate from a man between 25 and 39 years old in good health. Each CDR3 is given with its conserved first and last residue. Fields, in order: V gene, D gene, clone size, J gene, CDR3 protein, CDR3 DNA. D genes are given only for firm matches. Clone size is stated in some rows and not others, as once, few, many or a class when expanded.

TRBV7-2,-,-,TRBJ2-5,CASSPGPSQYF,TGTGCCAGCAGCCCTGGGCCATCCCAGTACTTC
TRBV7-9,-,few,TRBJ1-5,CASSLLERPQHF,TGTGCCAGCAGCTTACTGGAGCGGCCCCAGCATTTT
TRBV6-5,-,-,TRBJ1-5,CASSRTLRGQPQHF,TGTGCCAGCAGCCGTACATTGAGGGGTCAGCCCCAGCATTTT
TRBV19,-,-,TRBJ1-1,CASRVTEYNEAFF,TGTGCCAGTAGGGTAACAGAATACAACGAAGCTTTCTTT
TRBV30,-,few,TRBJ2-6,CARDNSGANVLTF,TGTGCCAGGGACAACTCTGGGGCCAACGTCCTGACTTTC
TRBV7-2,-,-,TRBJ2-1,CASSQWGAETYNEQFF,TGTGCCAGCAGCCAGTGGGGGGCAGAGACCTACAATGAGCAGTTCTTC
TRBV29-1,TRBD1,few,TRBJ1-2,CSVPSGDRGLYGYTF,TGCAGCGTTCCCTCCGGGGACAGGGGCCTCTATGGCTACACCTTC
TRBV29-1,-,-,TRBJ2-3,CSVEETGTSTDTQYF,TGCAGCGTTGAGGAAACAGGGACTAGCACAGATACGCAGTATTTT
TRBV7-9,-,few,TRBJ2-1,CASSLGDEQFF,TGTGCCAGCAGCCTCGGGGATGAGCAGTTCTTC
TRBV9,-,-,TRBJ1-1,CASSVGGGGTEAFF,TGTGCCAGCAGCGTAGGTGGGGGAGGCACTGAAGCTTTCTTT
TRBV11-2,TRBD2,-,TRBJ2-3,CASSLPGLGTDTQYF,TGTGCCAGCAGCTTGCCGGGACTAGGCACAGATACGCAGTATTTT
TRBV5-1,TRBD2,few,TRBJ2-1,CASRFLADNEQFF,TGCGCCAGCAGATTCCTAGCGGACAATGAGCAGTTCTTC
TRBV7-7,-,-,TRBJ2-1,CASSLDRNNEQFF,TGTGCCAGCAGCTTAGACAGAAACAATGAGCAGTTCTTC
TRBV7-8,-,-,TRBJ2-1,CASSFRDRNEQFF,TGTGCCAGCAGCTTTAGGGATCGCAATGAGCAGTTCTTC
TRBV10-3,-,-,TRBJ1-2,CAIKEGTEYGYTF,TGTGCCATCAAGGAAGGGACGGAATATGGCTACACCTTC
TRBV7-2,-,few,TRBJ2-1,CASSLALENRNEQFF,TGTGCCAGCAGCTTAGCTTTGGAGAATCGGAATGAGCAGTTCTTC
TRBV4-1,-,few,TRBJ2-5,CASSQARPYQETQYF,TGCGCCAGCAGCCAAGCTCGCCCGTACCAAGAGACCCAGTACTTC
TRBV5-1,-,-,TRBJ1-4,CASSLGEKLFF,TGCGCCAGCAGCTTGGGTGAAAAACTGTTTTTT
TRBV7-2,TRBD2,-,TRBJ2-3,CASSLWGGSSTDTQYF,TGTGCCAGCAGCTTATGGGGCGGGAGTAGCACAGATACGCAGTATTTT
TRBV5-4,TRBD1,-,TRBJ2-1,CASSPRTGNNEQFF,TGTGCCAGCAGCCCCCGGACAGGGAACAATGAGCAGTTCTTC
TRBV9,-,-,TRBJ1-2,CASSVGHHDYGYTF,TGTGCCAGCAGCGTCGGACATCACGACTATGGCTACACCTTC
TRBV7-3,TRBD2,-,TRBJ2-1,CASSPPSGMVNEQFF,TGTGCCAGCAGCCCCCCTAGCGGGATGGTGAATGAGCAGTTCTTC
TRBV6-5,-,few,TRBJ2-3,CATSRIGSDTQYF,TGTGCCACTTCTAGGATCGGCTCAGATACGCAGTATTTT
TRBV5-4,-,-,TRBJ2-1,CASSIVVSSYNEQFF,TGTGCCAGCAGCATCGTAGTAAGCTCCTACAATGAGCAGTTCTTC
TRBV5-6,TRBD2,once,TRBJ2-3,CASSPEGMSGRFSNTQYF,TGTGCCAGCAGCCCTGAAGGGATGAGCGGGAGGTTCAGCAATACGCAGTATTTT
TRBV6-5,-,-,TRBJ2-1,CASSYWNTRELYEQFF,TGTGCCAGCAGTTACTGGAATACACGGGAGCTCTATGAGCAGTTCTTC
TRBV5-1,TRBD1,-,TRBJ2-5,CASSLGGQGYQETQYF,TGCGCCAGCAGCTTGGGCGGACAGGGGTACCAAGAGACCCAGTACTTC
TRBV18,-,few,TRBJ2-7,CASSPGLPNYEQYF,TGTGCCAGCTCACCTGGCCTTCCTAACTACGAGCAGTACTTC
TRBV7-9,TRBD1,-,TRBJ2-3,CASSNGQGPTDTQYF,TGTGCCAGCAGCAACGGACAGGGACCCACAGATACGCAGTATTTT
TRBV21-1,-,many,TRBJ2-6,CANKDSGANVLTF,TGTGCCAACAAAGACTCTGGGGCCAACGTCCTGACTTTC
TRBV7-2,TRBD2,few,TRBJ2-7,CASSFSGGRYEQYF,TGTGCCAGCAGTTTTAGCGGGGGGCGCTACGAGCAGTACTTC
TRBV9,TRBD2,few,TRBJ2-5,CASSVGGLAGGPMETQYF,TGTGCCAGCAGCGTGGGAGGACTAGCGGGAGGGCCCATGGAGACCCAGTACTTC
TRBV29-1,-,few,TRBJ1-2,CSVGIDRPANYGYTF,TGCAGCGTTGGAATCGACAGGCCAGCTAACTATGGCTACACCTTC
TRBV4-3,-,-,TRBJ2-1,CASSSHNEQFF,TGCGCCAGCAGCTCGCACAATGAGCAGTTCTTC
TRBV28,TRBD2,-,TRBJ2-5,CASSFTGGRETQYF,TGTGCCAGCAGTTTTACGGGAGGGAGAGAGACCCAGTACTTC
TRBV9,-,few,TRBJ2-2,CASSVAGGARTGELFF,TGTGCCAGCAGCGTAGCTGGGGGGGCGCGGACCGGGGAGCTGTTTTTT
TRBV15,-,-,TRBJ2-5,CATSRDRGETQYF,TGTGCCACCAGCAGAGATCGGGGGGAGACCCAGTACTTC
TRBV9,-,once,TRBJ2-5,CASSAGLSQETQYF,TGTGCCAGCAGCGCGGGACTTTCTCAAGAGACCCAGTACTTC
TRBV5-6,-,few,TRBJ2-1,CASSPGAFEQFF,TGTGCCAGCAGCCCCGGGGCCTTTGAGCAGTTCTTC
TRBV7-9,-,few,TRBJ1-2,CASSSSGRTLYGYTF,TGTGCCAGCAGCTCTTCAGGGCGTACGCTCTATGGCTACACCTTC
TRBV4-1,-,-,TRBJ2-3,CASSQRSDTQYF,TGCGCCAGCAGCCAACGCTCAGATACGCAGTATTTT
TRBV14,-,few,TRBJ1-1,CASSQDRRGLSRSEAFF,TGTGCCAGCAGCCAAGATCGCAGGGGACTATCCCGAAGTGAAGCTTTCTTT
TRBV14,TRBD2,-,TRBJ2-5,CASSRLAGGETQYF,TGTGCCAGCAGCCGACTGGCGGGAGGGGAGACCCAGTACTTC
TRBV30,-,few,TRBJ1-5,CAWTPGGDSNQPQHF,TGTGCCTGGACCCCGGGCGGGGATAGCAATCAGCCCCAGCATTTT
TRBV6-1,TRBD1,-,TRBJ1-1,CASGDSDNTEAFF,TGTGCCAGCGGGGACAGCGACAACACTGAAGCTTTCTTT
TRBV7-9,-,few,TRBJ2-7,CASSLTLDEQYF,TGTGCCAGCAGCTTAACTCTAGACGAGCAGTACTTC
TRBV25-1,-,-,TRBJ1-2,CASSDPEVLRGYTF,TGTGCCAGCAGTGACCCAGAGGTACTTCGTGGCTACACCTTC
TRBV6-1,TRBD1,few,TRBJ1-6,CASSEATRTGRLRSPLHF,TGTGCCAGCAGTGAAGCAACTCGGACAGGGAGGTTGAGATCACCCCTCCACTTT
TRBV11-2,TRBD1,-,TRBJ2-7,CASSLVRTGGVEQYF,TGTGCCAGCAGCTTAGTTCGGACAGGGGGTGTCGAGCAGTACTTC
TRBV25-1,-,few,TRBJ1-4,CASSLQYEKLFF,TGTGCCAGCAGCTTACAGTATGAAAAACTGTTTTTT
TRBV30,-,-,TRBJ2-5,CAWSRGGPETQYF,TGTGCCTGGAGTCGAGGGGGGCCAGAGACCCAGTACTTC
TRBV13,TRBD2,few,TRBJ2-1,CASSSPGLAGRDEQFF,TGTGCCAGCAGCTCCCCGGGACTAGCGGGAAGGGATGAGCAGTTCTTC
TRBV14,TRBD1,-,TRBJ1-2,CASSRRQGTDYGYTF,TGTGCCAGCAGCCGGAGACAGGGAACGGACTATGGCTACACCTTC
TRBV5-1,-,-,TRBJ2-3,CASIRGHIYGPDTQYF,TGCGCCAGCATCAGAGGCCACATCTACGGTCCGGATACGCAGTATTTT
TRBV7-2,TRBD1,few,TRBJ1-1,CASSPGTGVRAFF,TGTGCCAGCAGCCCCGGGACAGGGGTTAGAGCTTTCTTT